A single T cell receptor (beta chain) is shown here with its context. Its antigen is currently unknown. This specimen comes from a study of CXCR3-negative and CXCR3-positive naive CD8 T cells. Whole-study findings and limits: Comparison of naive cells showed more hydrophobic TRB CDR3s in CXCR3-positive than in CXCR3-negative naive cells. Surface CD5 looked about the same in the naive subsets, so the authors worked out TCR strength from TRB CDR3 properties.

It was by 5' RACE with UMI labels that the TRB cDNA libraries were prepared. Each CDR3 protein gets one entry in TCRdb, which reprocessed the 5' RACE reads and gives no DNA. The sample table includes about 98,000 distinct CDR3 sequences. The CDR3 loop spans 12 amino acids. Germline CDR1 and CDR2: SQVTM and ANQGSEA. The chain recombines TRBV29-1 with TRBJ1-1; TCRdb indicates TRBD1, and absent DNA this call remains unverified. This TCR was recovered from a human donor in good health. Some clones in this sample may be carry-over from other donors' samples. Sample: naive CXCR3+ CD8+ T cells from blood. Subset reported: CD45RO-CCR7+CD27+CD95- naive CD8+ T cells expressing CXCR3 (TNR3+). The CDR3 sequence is CSAQGGNTEAFF. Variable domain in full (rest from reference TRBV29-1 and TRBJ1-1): SAVISQKPSRDICQRGTSLTIQCQVDSQVTMMFWYRQQPGQSLTLIATANQGSEATYESGFVIDKFPISRPNLTFSTLTVSNMSPEDSSIYLCSAQGGNTEAFFGQGTRLTVV.